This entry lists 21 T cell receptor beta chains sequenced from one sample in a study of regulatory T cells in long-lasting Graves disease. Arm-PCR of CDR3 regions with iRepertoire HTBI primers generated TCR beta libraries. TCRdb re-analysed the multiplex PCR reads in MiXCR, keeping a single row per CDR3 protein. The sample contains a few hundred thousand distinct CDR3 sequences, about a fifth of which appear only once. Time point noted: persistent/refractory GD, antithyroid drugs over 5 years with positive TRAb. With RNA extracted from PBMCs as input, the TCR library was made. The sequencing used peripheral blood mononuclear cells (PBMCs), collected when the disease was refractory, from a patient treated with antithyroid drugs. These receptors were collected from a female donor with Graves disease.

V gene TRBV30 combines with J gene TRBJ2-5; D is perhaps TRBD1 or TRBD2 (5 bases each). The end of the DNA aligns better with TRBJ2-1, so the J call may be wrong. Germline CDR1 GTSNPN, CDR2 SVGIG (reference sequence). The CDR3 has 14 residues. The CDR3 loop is CAWSSGPPIGEQFF. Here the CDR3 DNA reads TGTGCCTGGAGCTCGGGACCCCCGATTGGGGAGCAGTTCTTC.

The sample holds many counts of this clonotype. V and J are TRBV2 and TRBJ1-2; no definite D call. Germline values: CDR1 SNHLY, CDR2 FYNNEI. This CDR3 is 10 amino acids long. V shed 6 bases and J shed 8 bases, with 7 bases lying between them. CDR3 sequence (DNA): TGTGCCAGCAGGCAAAAGGGCTACACCTTC. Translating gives CASRQKGYTF. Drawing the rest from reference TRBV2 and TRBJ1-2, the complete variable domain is EPEVTQTPSHQVTQMGQEVILRCVPISNHLYFYWYRQILGQKVEFLVSFYNNEISEKSEIFDDQFSVERPDGSNFTLKIRSTKLEDSAMYFCASRQKGYTFGSGTRLTVV.

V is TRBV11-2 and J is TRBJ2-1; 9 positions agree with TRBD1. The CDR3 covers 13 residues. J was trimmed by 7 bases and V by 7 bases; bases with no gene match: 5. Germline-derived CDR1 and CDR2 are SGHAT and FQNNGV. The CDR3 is CASTGQGNNEQFF. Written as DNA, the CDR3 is TGTGCCAGCACGGGACAGGGAAATAATGAGCAGTTCTTC.

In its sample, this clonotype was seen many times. CDR3 bases: TGTGCCGGCGGGGGCACTGAAGCTTTCTTT. It specifies CAGGGTEAFF. This chain connects TRBV6-1 to TRBJ1-1, with D maybe TRBD1 (5 bases). Germline V gene lookup returns CDR1 MNHNS and CDR2 SASEGT. V was clipped by 11 bases and J by 4 bases, with 8 bases between them. The CDR3 consists of 10 residues.

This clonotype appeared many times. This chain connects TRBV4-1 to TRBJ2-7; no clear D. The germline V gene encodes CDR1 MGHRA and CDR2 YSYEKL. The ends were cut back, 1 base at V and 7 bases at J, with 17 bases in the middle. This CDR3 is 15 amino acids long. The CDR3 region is CASSQGLRQRWEQYF. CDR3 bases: TGCGCCAGCAGCCAAGGCCTCAGGCAGCGATGGGAGCAGTACTTC.

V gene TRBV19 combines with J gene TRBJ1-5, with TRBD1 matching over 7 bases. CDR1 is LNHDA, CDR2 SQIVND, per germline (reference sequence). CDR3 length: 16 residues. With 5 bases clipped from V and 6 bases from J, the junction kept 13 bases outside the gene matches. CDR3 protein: CASSLDSQGIGQPQHF. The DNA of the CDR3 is TGTGCCAGTAGTCTCGACTCACAGGGGATAGGTCAGCCCCAGCATTTT.

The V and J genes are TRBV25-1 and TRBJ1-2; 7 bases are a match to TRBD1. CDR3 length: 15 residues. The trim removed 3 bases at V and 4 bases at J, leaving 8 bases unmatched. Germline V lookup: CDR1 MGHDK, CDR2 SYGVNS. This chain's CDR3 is CASSDWGQSLYGYTF. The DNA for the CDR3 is TGTGCCAGCAGTGATTGGGGACAGAGCCTCTATGGCTACACCTTC.

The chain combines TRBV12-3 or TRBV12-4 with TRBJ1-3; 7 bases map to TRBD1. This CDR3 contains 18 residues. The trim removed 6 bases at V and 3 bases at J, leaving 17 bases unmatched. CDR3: CASSPTGREGALGNTIYF. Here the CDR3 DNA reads TGTGCCAGCAGCCCCACCGGGAGGGAGGGGGCCCTTGGAAACACCATATATTTT.

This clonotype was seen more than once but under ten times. CDR3 DNA: TGCAGTGCTAGACATCCAGGGGAAGCTTTCTTT. Amino acids: CSARHPGEAFF. The chain employs TRBV20-1 and TRBJ1-1; D possibly corresponds to TRBD1 (5 bases). The V gene's germline CDR1 is DFQATT and CDR2 SNEGSKA (reference sequence). This CDR3 region has 11 residues. Trimming shortened V by 2 bases and J by 8 bases, and 9 bases separated the two germline ends.

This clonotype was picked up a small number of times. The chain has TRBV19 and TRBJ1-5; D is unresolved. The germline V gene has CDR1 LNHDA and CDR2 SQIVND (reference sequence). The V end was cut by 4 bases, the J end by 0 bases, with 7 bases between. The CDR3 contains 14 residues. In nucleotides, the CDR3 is TGTGCCAGTAGTACCACAGCTAGCAATCAGCCCCAGCATTTT. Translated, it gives CASSTTASNQPQHF.

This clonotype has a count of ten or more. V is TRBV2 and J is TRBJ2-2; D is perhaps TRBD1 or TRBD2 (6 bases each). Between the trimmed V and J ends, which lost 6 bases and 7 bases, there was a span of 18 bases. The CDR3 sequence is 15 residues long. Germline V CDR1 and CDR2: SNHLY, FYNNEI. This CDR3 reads CASSASKGGIGELFF. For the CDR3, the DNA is TGTGCCAGCAGCGCAAGCAAGGGGGGCATCGGGGAGCTGTTTTTT.

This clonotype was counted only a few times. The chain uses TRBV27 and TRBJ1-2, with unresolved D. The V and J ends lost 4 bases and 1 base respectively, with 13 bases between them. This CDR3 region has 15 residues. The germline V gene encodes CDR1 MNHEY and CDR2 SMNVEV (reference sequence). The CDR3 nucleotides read TGTGCCAGCAGTTCACGAGAAGGAAGTAACTATGGCTACACCTTC. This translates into CASSSREGSNYGYTF.

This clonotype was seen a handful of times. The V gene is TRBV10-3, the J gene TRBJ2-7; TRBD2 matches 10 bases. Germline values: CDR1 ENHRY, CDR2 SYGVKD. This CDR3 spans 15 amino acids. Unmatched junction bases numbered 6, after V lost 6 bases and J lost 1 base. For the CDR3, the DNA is TGTGCCATCAGGAGTTCGACTAGCGGGTCCTACGAGCAGTACTTC. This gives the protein CAIRSSTSGSYEQYF.

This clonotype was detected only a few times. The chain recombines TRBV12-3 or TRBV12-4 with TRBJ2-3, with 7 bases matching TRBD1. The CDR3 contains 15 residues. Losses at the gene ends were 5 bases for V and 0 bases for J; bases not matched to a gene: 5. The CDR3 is CASSKGQRSTDTQYF. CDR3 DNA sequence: TGTGCCAGCAGTAAGGGACAGCGAAGCACAGATACGCAGTATTTT.

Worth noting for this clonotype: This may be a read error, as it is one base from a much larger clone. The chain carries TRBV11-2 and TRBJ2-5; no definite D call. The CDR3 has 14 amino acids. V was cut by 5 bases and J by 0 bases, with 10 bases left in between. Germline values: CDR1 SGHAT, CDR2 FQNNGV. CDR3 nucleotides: TGTGCCAGCAGCCTGGCCTCTTACCAAGAGACCCAGTACTTC. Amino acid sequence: CASSLASYQETQYF.

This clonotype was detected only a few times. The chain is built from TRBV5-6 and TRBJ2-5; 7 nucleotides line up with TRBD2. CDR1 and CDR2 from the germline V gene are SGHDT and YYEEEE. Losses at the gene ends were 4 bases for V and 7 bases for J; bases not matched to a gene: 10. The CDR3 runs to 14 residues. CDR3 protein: CASSPGGKHRTQYF. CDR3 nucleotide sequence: TGTGCCAGCAGCCCCGGGGGGAAACACCGGACCCAGTACTTC.

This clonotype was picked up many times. CDR3 nucleotides: TGTGCCAGCAGTCCTGGGGGGCATAAAGAGACCCAGTACTTC. It codes for CASSPGGHKETQYF. The chain employs TRBV6-1 and TRBJ2-5; D may be TRBD1 or TRBD2 (6 bases each). The CDR3 covers 14 residues. The ends were cut back, 5 bases at V and 3 bases at J, with 13 bases in the middle. In germline, CDR1 is MNHNS, CDR2 SASEGT.

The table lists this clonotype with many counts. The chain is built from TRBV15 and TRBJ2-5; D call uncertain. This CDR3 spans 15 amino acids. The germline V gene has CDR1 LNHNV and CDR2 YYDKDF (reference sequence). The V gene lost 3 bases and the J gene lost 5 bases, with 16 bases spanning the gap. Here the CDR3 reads CATSRGLDLLETQYF. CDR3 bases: TGTGCCACCAGCAGGGGCTTGGATCTGTTGGAGACCCAGTACTTC.

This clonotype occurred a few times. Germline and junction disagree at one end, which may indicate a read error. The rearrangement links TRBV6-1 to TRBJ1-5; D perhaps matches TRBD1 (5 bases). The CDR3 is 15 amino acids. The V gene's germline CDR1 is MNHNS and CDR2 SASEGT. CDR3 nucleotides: TGTGCCAGCGGGTTCGCGTGGGGCCCCAATCAGCCCCGGCATTTT. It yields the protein CASGFAWGPNQPRHF.

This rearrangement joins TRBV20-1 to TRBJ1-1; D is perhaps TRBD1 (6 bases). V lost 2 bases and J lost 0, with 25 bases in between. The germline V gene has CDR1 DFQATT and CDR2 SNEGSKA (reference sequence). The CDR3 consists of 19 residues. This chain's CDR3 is CSARTFLGHENLMNTEAFF. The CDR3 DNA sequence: TGCAGTGCTAGAACGTTTTTGGGACACGAAAATTTAATGAACACTGAAGCTTTCTTT.

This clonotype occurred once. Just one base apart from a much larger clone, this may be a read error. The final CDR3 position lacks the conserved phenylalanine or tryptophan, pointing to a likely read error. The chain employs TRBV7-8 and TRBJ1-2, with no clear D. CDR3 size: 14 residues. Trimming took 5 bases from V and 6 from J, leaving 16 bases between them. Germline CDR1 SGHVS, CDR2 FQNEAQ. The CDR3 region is CASSPRTGSDGYTS. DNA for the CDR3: TGTGCCAGCAGCCCACGGACGGGGTCGGATGGCTACACCTCC.